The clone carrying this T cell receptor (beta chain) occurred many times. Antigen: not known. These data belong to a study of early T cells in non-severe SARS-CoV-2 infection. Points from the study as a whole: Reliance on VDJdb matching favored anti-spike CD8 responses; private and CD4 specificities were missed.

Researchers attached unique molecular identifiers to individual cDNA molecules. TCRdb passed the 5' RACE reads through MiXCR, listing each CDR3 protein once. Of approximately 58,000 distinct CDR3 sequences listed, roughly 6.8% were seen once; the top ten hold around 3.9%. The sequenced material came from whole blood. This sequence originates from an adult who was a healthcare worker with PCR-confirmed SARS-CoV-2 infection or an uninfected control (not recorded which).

CDR3 region: CASSPDLNTGELFF. The CDR3 DNA is TGTGCCAGCAGCCCGGACCTGAACACCGGGGAGCTGTTTTTT. The chain recombines TRBV14 with TRBJ2-2, with D unclear. The CDR3 runs to 14 residues. V lost 4 bases and J 1 base, leaving 7 bases between the germline ends. Germline V lookup: CDR1 SGHDN, CDR2 FVKESK.